The 22 T cell receptor beta chains presented below share a single source sample, sequenced in a study of T cell repertoires in cytomegalovirus infection. One entry per CDR3 protein, called by TCRdb with MiXCR from the reads. The data show roughly 300,000 distinct CDR3 sequences, with more than 8% seen just once and around 4.5% held by the top ten. Sequenced material: PBMCs. Source of these receptors: a human donor in good health (CMV status not recorded). Some clones in this sample may be carry-over from other donors' samples.

This clonotype has only a few counts. The chain uses TRBV19 and TRBJ2-1; D is uncertain. The CDR3 length is 14 residues. V lost 3 bases and J lost 1, with 7 bases in between. Looked up from germline, CDR1 is LNHDA and CDR2 is SQIVND (reference sequence). The DNA of the CDR3 is TGTGCCAGTAGTATGGCACAGTCCTACAATGAGCAGTTCTTC. As protein: CASSMAQSYNEQFF. Drawing the rest from reference TRBV19 and TRBJ2-1, the complete variable domain is DGGITQSPKYLFRKEGQNVTLSCEQNLNHDAMYWYRQDPGQGLRLIYYSQIVNDFQKGDIAEGYSVSREKKESFPLTVTSAQKNPTAFYLCASSMAQSYNEQFFGPGTRLTVL.

This clonotype was picked up a small number of times. The genes are TRBV27 and TRBJ2-1, with D possibly being TRBD2 (5 bases). V lost 5 bases and J 3 bases, leaving 8 bases between the germline ends. Germline V gene sequence: CDR1 MNHEY, CDR2 SMNVEV (reference sequence). The length of the CDR3 is 13 residues. The CDR3 nucleotides are TGTGCCAGCAGTGTTACTAGCTACAATGAGCAGTTCTTC. Amino acids: CASSVTSYNEQFF.

This sequence joins TRBV20-1 and TRBJ2-5, with TRBD1 matching over 8 bases. This CDR3 has 11 residues. The junction had 3 bases not matched to a gene; V was cut back by 8 bases and J by 4 bases. Germline CDR1 DFQATT, CDR2 SNEGSKA (reference sequence). CDR3 DNA: TGCAGTTCGGACAGGGCAGAGACCCAGTACTTC. Protein product: CSSDRAETQYF.

This sequence joins TRBV6-6 and TRBJ2-5; 7 nucleotides agree with TRBD1. Germline V gene sequence: CDR1 MNHNY, CDR2 SVGAGI (reference sequence). The ends lost 8 bases at V and 4 bases at J; junction bases unmatched: 7. This CDR3 is built from 13 residues. The CDR3 DNA sequence: TGTGCCAGCCGAGACAGGGCACTAGAGACCCAGTACTTC. Translation gives CASRDRALETQYF.

Only a few counts were recorded for this clonotype. The chain combines TRBV4-1 with TRBJ2-7; D is perhaps TRBD1 (6 bases). V was clipped by 4 bases and J by 3 bases, with 16 bases between them. The germline V gene has CDR1 MGHRA and CDR2 YSYEKL. The CDR3 is 15 residues long. CDR3 residues: CASSPTGTRNYEQYF. In DNA form, the CDR3 reads TGCGCCAGCAGCCCAACCGGGACACGAAACTACGAGCAGTACTTC.

This clonotype showed up just a few times. The V call is TRBV7-6, the J call TRBJ2-3, with no clear D. Germline values: CDR1 SGHVS, CDR2 FNYEAQ. This CDR3 spans 17 amino acids. Trimming cost V 0 bases and J 0 bases, with 13 bases left between them. The CDR3 DNA reads TGTGCCAGCAGCTTAGCGAGACCACCCCCTAGCACAGATACGCAGTATTTT. Protein: CASSLARPPPSTDTQYF.

The chain is built from TRBV4-1 and TRBJ1-1, with D perhaps TRBD1 (6 bases). V gave up 1 base and J gave up 4 bases, with 10 bases separating them. From germline, CDR1 is MGHRA and CDR2 YSYEKL. The CDR3 sequence is 14 residues long. CDR3 sequence: CASSQAHRVTEAFF. The CDR3 DNA follows: TGCGCCAGCAGCCAAGCTCACAGGGTCACTGAAGCTTTCTTT.

This chain links TRBV20-1 with TRBJ1-6; D is possibly TRBD1 (5 bases). Deletions cut 6 bases from V and 7 bases from J, with 13 bases between. The CDR3 is made up of 13 amino acids. Germline CDR1 and CDR2: DFQATT and SNEGSKA (reference sequence). In nucleotides, the CDR3 is TGCAGTGCCATAAGGGGAAGGAATTCACCCCTCCACTTT. Its translation is CSAIRGRNSPLHF.

The sample holds a few counts of this clonotype. The genes are TRBV23-1 and TRBJ1-1; D is uncertain. TRBV23-1 is marked as an open reading frame, function uncertain. CDR3 length: 15 residues. Trimming removed 0 bases at V and 1 base at J, with 9 bases between. CDR3 protein: CASSQSTRANTEAFF. The DNA of the CDR3 is TGCGCCAGCAGTCAATCGACCAGAGCGAACACTGAAGCTTTCTTT.

V usage is TRBV2 and J usage is TRBJ2-2, with D perhaps matching TRBD1 or TRBD2 (6 bases each). The germline CDR1 and CDR2 sequences are SNHLY and FYNNEI. Trimming removed 6 bases at V and 6 bases at J, with 14 bases between. The CDR3 consists of 14 residues. The CDR3, as DNA: TGTGCCAGCAGAAATGAGGGGGGTCCCGGGGAGCTGTTTTTT. It is translated as CASRNEGGPGELFF. The variable domain in full, with the rest retrieved from reference TRBV2 and TRBJ2-2, is EPEVTQTPSHQVTQMGQEVILRCVPISNHLYFYWYRQILGQKVEFLVSFYNNEISEKSEIFDDQFSVERPDGSNFTLKIRSTKLEDSAMYFCASRNEGGPGELFFGEGSRLTVL.

The chain joins TRBV5-6 to TRBJ1-5; 8 bases map to TRBD1. CDR1 and CDR2 (germline): SGHDT, YYEEEE. The J segment lost 3 bases and the V segment lost 4 bases, leaving 6 bases of the junction unmatched. The CDR3 is made up of 15 amino acids. CDR3 in amino acids: CASSMLQGDNQPQHF. CDR3 in DNA: TGTGCCAGCAGCATGCTACAGGGGGACAATCAGCCCCAGCATTTT.

This clonotype was seen ten or more times. The V and J genes are TRBV7-2 and TRBJ2-7; tentatively, D is TRBD1 or TRBD2 (5 bases each). Germline V CDR1 and CDR2: SGHTA, FQGNSA. Trimming cost V 5 bases and J 7 bases, with 18 bases left between them. This CDR3 has 14 residues. In nucleotides, the CDR3 is TGTGCCAGCAGCCGAGGGACCGACGTGGGTGAGCAGTACTTC. Amino acid sequence: CASSRGTDVGEQYF.

Only a few counts were recorded for this clonotype. The chain recombines TRBV10-3 with TRBJ2-7, with D tentatively TRBD1 (5 bases). Germline CDR1 reads ENHRY; CDR2 reads SYGVKD. This CDR3 is 13 amino acids long. V was cut by 5 bases and J by 3 bases, with 11 bases left in between. The CDR3 DNA follows: TGTGCCATCAGTAAGGGGTGGGGCTACGAGCAGTACTTC. It translates to CAISKGWGYEQYF.

This clonotype was observed many times. The V call is TRBV2, the J call TRBJ1-3; D gene ambiguous. Germline CDR1 is SNHLY and CDR2 is FYNNEI. There are 15 residues in the CDR3. V shed 6 bases and J shed 4 bases, with 16 bases lying between them. The DNA for the CDR3 is TGTGCCAGCAGACCTCGAACGGTCTCGGGAAACACCATATATTTT. It translates to CASRPRTVSGNTIYF. Supplemented by reference TRBV2 and TRBJ1-3, the full variable domain reads EPEVTQTPSHQVTQMGQEVILRCVPISNHLYFYWYRQILGQKVEFLVSFYNNEISEKSEIFDDQFSVERPDGSNFTLKIRSTKLEDSAMYFCASRPRTVSGNTIYFGEGSWLTVV.

This clonotype has a handful of counts. The genes are TRBV28 and TRBJ1-2; possibly TRBD1 for D (6 bases). The germline gives CDR1 MDHEN, CDR2 SYDVKM. This CDR3 region has 13 residues. V shed 2 bases and J shed 8 bases, with 12 bases lying between them. The CDR3 reads CASSLRDNRGYTF. CDR3 DNA sequence: TGTGCCAGCAGTTTAAGGGACAATCGGGGCTACACCTTC.

This clonotype was counted only a few times. The chain is built from TRBV28 and TRBJ2-3; no clear D. The V end was cut by 7 bases, the J end by 2 bases, with 13 bases between. The CDR3 contains 14 residues. Germline V gene lookup returns CDR1 MDHEN and CDR2 SYDVKM. CDR3 DNA: TGTGCCAGCACCCCGACACAGATCACAGATACGCAGTATTTT. It encodes CASTPTQITDTQYF.

There are many counts of this clonotype. V and J are TRBV7-2 and TRBJ2-7; D may be TRBD2 (6 bases). The CDR3 contains 15 residues. Trimming removed 5 bases from V and 2 bases from J, with 16 bases in between. From germline, CDR1 is SGHTA and CDR2 FQGNSA. This CDR3 reads CASSPAVREAYEQYF. The CDR3 DNA reads TGTGCCAGCAGCCCCGCGGTCAGGGAGGCCTACGAGCAGTACTTC.

This sequence joins TRBV19 and TRBJ1-6; the D is unclear. This CDR3 comprises 15 residues. Trimming shortened V by 5 bases and J by 11 bases, and 19 bases separated the two germline ends. CDR1 and CDR2 from the germline V gene are LNHDA and SQIVND (reference sequence). CDR3 in DNA: TGTGCCAGTAGTGACCTTAAAGGGAACTCTGCACCCCTCCACTTT. This translates into CASSDLKGNSAPLHF.

This clonotype was seen a handful of times. The chain is built from TRBV6-5 and TRBJ2-2; D possibly corresponds to TRBD2 (5 bases). Trimming pared 2 bases from V and 6 bases from J, leaving 7 bases between. CDR1 and CDR2 (germline): MNHEY, SVGAGI. The CDR3 loop spans 13 amino acids. CDR3 loop: CASSYEGSGELFF. DNA for the CDR3: TGTGCCAGCAGTTACGAGGGCTCCGGGGAGCTGTTTTTT.

Many counts were recorded for this clonotype. The gene calls are TRBV7-3 and TRBJ2-1; 9 bases match TRBD1. The CDR3 contains 15 residues. The germline gives CDR1 SGHTA, CDR2 FQGTGA. The trim removed 8 bases at V and 9 bases at J, leaving 14 bases unmatched. CDR3 sequence: CASAPRRDRASEQFF. In nucleotides, the CDR3 is TGTGCCAGCGCACCCAGGCGGGACAGGGCCTCTGAGCAGTTCTTC.

V is TRBV5-6 and J is TRBJ2-2; no firm D call. The CDR3 spans 15 residues. The germline gives CDR1 SGHDT, CDR2 YYEEEE. Between the trimmed V and J ends, which lost 1 base and 4 bases, there was a span of 11 bases. The chain's CDR3 is CASSLIKSGTGELFF. The CDR3 coding sequence is TGTGCCAGCAGCTTGATTAAGTCCGGCACCGGGGAGCTGTTTTTT. Using reference TRBV5-6 and TRBJ2-2 for the parts outside the CDR3, the full variable domain is DAGVTQSPTHLIKTRGQQVTLRCSPKSGHDTVSWYQQALGQGPQFIFQYYEEEERQRGNFPDRFSGHQFPNYSSELNVNALLLGDSALYLCASSLIKSGTGELFFGEGSRLTVL.

This clonotype was recorded a few times. V usage is TRBV12-3 or TRBV12-4 and J usage is TRBJ2-7; TRBD2 matches at 8 bases. V lost 7 bases to trimming and J lost 7 bases; unmatched junction nucleotides: 15. The CDR3 has 15 residues. The CDR3 reads CASTARGLVGGEQYF. For the CDR3, the DNA is TGTGCCAGCACTGCAAGGGGACTAGTAGGAGGGGAGCAGTACTTC.